The T cell receptor beta chain under discussion was sequenced for a study of T-cell memory formation after mild COVID-19. TCRdb processed the 5' RACE reads anew with MiXCR; each CDR3 protein has one entry. The repertoire holds about 290,000 distinct CDR3 sequences, about 20% seen once, with about 21% in the top ten. This clonotype has just a few counts. The antigen remains unidentified. Germline lookup yields CDR1 SEHNR and CDR2 FQNEAQ (reference sequence). V was pared by 3 bases and J by 6 bases, with 9 bases between. This CDR3 contains 13 residues. Study-wide results and caveats: The authors left the SARS-CoV-2 specificity of second-wave clones peaking on day 37 unconfirmed.

V and J are TRBV7-9 and TRBJ2-1, with D perhaps matching TRBD1 or TRBD2 (5 bases each). The TCR was taken from a man in his late teens or twenties who had mild COVID-19 (a few samples of this study predate the infection). Cell type and time point are not known. The sample taken for sequencing was PBMCs or a T cell subset sorted from them (not recorded which). CDR3 bases: TGTGCCAGCAGCTTTGGGACGGCCAATGAGCAGTTCTTC. As protein: CASSFGTANEQFF. The full variable domain, with the rest looked up from reference TRBV7-9 and TRBJ2-1, is DTGVSQNPRHKITKRGQNVTFRCDPISEHNRLYWYRQTLGQGPEFLTYFQNEAQLEKSRLLSDRFSAERPKGSFSTLEIQRTEQGDSAMYLCASSFGTANEQFFGPGTRLTVL.